This TCR beta chain derives from a study of beta chain features in type 1 diabetes. Study background: Patients shared similar age, gender and cell yields with healthy donors.

Sequencing targeted expressed TCRB transcripts, as all isolated RNA had been reverse transcribed. Some clones are missing from TCRdb's copy, which holds only in-frame ones; the method was immunoSEQ multiplex PCR. This table holds hundreds of thousands of clones, roughly 14% found once. Study-wide points: When Type 1 diabetes patients were examined, their TCRB CDR3s proved moderately but significantly shorter in all four CD4+ subsets.

As regards this clone: Its specificity is not known.

The sequenced material came from naive CD4+ T cells from blood. The receptor comes from a woman in her thirties or forties in good health.

The CDR3 sequence is CASKGLSYEQYF. The CDR3 DNA reads as TGTGCCAGCAAGGGACTTTCCTACGAGCAGTACTTC. The chain recombines TRBV6-5 with TRBJ2-7, with a weak D call TRBD2 (6 bases). With 7 bases removed from V and 1 base from J, the gap between germline ends came to 8 bases. Germline CDR1 and CDR2: MNHEY and SVGAGI. The CDR3 loop spans 12 amino acids.